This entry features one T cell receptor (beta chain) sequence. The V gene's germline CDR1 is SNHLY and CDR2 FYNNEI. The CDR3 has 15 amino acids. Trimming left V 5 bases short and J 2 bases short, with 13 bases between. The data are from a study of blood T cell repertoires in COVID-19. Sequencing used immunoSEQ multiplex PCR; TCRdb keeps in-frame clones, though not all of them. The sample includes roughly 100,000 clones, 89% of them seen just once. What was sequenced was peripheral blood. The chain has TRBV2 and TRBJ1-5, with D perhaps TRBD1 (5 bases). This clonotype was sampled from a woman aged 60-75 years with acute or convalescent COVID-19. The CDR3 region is CASSSLGGGNQPQHF. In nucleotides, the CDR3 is TGTGCCAGCAGTTCTCTGGGGGGTGGCAATCAGCCCCAGCATTTT.